Here is one T cell receptor (beta chain) with its context. The table came from immunoSEQ multiplex PCR; TCRdb's copy has only in-frame clones and leaves some out. The sample records about 160,000 clones, about 80% being singletons. V lost 2 bases to trimming and J lost 1 base, with 8 bases between them. This CDR3 region has 15 residues. The germline CDR1 and CDR2 sequences are KGHDR and SFDVKD. This specimen comes from a study of blood T cell repertoires in COVID-19. Sequencing was carried out using PBMCs or T cells enriched from blood (not recorded which). The chain joins TRBV24-1 to TRBJ2-1, with D perhaps matching TRBD1 (6 bases). This TCR was sampled from a woman in her sixties or seventies who had recovered from COVID-19. The CDR3, as DNA: TGTGCCACCAGTGATTCTACAGGGTCCTACAATGAGCAGTTCTTC. Protein product: CATSDSTGSYNEQFF.